This entry concerns a single TCR beta chain. Method: immunoSEQ multiplex PCR; TCRdb's copy keeps in-frame clones and lacks some. The table has about 55,000 clones, about 97% seen once. The sample belongs to a study of siplizumab effects on memory and regulatory T cells. CDR3 length: 12 residues. From germline, CDR1 is ENHRY and CDR2 SYGVKD. The ends were cut back, 0 bases at V and 5 bases at J, with 2 bases in the middle. The source is a human donor in good health. Sequencing was performed on naive CD4+ T cells sorted from blood. The chain links TRBV10-3 to TRBJ1-5; D gene unclear. The CDR3 loop reads CAISESDQPQHF. The CDR3 DNA sequence: TGTGCCATCAGTGAGTCAGATCAGCCCCAGCATTTT.